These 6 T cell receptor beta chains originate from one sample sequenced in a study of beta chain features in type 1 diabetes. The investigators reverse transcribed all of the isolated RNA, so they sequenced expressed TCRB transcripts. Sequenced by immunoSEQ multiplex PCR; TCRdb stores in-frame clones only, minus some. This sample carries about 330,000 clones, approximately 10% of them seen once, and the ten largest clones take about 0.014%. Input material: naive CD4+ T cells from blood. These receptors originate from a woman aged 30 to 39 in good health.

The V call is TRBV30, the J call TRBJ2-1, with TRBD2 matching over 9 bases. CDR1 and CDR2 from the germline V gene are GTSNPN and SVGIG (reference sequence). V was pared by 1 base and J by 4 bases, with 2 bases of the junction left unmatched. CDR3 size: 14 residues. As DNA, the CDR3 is TGTGCCTGGAGTGCACTAGCGGGTTACAATGAGCAGTTCTTC. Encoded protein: CAWSALAGYNEQFF.

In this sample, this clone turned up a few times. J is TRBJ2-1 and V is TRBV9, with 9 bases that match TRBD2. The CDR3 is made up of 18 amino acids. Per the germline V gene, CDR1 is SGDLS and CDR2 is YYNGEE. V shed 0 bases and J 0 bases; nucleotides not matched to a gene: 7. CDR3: CASSVELAGGSSYNEQFF. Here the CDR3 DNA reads TGTGCCAGCAGCGTAGAACTAGCGGGTGGGAGCTCCTACAATGAGCAGTTCTTC.

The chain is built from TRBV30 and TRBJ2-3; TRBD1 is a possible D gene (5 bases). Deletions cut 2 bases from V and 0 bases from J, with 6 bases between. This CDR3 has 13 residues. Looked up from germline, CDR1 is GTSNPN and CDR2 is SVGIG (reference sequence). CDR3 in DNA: TGTGCCTGGAGTCCAGGGAGCACAGATACGCAGTATTTT. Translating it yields CAWSPGSTDTQYF.

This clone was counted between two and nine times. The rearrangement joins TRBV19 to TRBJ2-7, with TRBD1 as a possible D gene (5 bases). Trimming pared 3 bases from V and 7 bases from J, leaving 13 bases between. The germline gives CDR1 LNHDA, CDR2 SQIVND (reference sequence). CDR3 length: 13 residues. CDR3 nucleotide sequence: TGTGCCAGTAGTATCCCGGCTACAGGAGAGCAGTACTTC. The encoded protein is CASSIPATGEQYF.

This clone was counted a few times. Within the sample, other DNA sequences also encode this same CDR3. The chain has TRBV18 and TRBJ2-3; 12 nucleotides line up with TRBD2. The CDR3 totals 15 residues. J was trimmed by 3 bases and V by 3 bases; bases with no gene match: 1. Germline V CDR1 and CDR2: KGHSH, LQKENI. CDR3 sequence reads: CASSPGLAGTDTQYF. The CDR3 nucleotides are TGTGCCAGCTCACCCGGACTAGCGGGGACAGATACGCAGTATTTT. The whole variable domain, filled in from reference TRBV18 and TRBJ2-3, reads NAGVMQNPRHLVRRRGQEARLRCSPMKGHSHVYWYRQLPEEGLKFMVYLQKENIIDESGMPKERFSAEFPKEGPSILRIQQVVRGDSAAYFCASSPGLAGTDTQYFGPGTRLTVL.

Here the CDR3 DNA reads TGTGCCAGCAGCCCCGGGGCTACAGGGTTAGCCTACGAGCAGTACTTC. Encoded protein: CASSPGATGLAYEQYF. The chain recombines TRBV7-2 with TRBJ2-7; TRBD1 might be the D (6 bases). V was pared by 5 bases and J by 2 bases, with 19 bases between. CDR3 size: 16 residues. The germline CDR1 and CDR2 sequences are SGHTA and FQGNSA.